The 21 T cell receptor beta chains below come from one sample, sequenced in a study of blood T cell repertoires in COVID-19 (dated by TCRdb to about 2020). The library was made by the immunoSEQ multiplex PCR assay. Sourced from immuneACCESS, this table was stored by TCRdb with only in-frame sequences that have V and J called. A share of the clones is absent; for the studies checked, an unresolved V gene accounts for under half, and the remainder has no known explanation. The sample data list 230,000 or so clones, and 86% of these were observed just once. The biggest ten clones account for over 3% of the sample. Sequencing was carried out using PBMCs or T cells enriched from blood (not recorded which). The source of these receptors is a woman aged 40 to 49 with acute COVID-19.

J is TRBJ1-2 and V is TRBV29-1, with 7 nucleotides matching TRBD1. The CDR3 totals 14 residues. Unmatched junction bases numbered 7, after V lost 1 base and J lost 5 bases. CDR1 and CDR2 (germline): SQVTM, ANQGSEA. The CDR3 spells CSVEAEGTVYGYTF. CDR3 in DNA: TGCAGCGTTGAAGCAGAAGGGACAGTTTATGGCTACACCTTC.

The chain is built from TRBV2 and TRBJ2-7; D perhaps matches TRBD1 (6 bases). The CDR3 is made up of 13 amino acids. Deletions cut 6 bases from V and 4 bases from J, with 13 bases between. Per the germline V gene, CDR1 is SNHLY and CDR2 is FYNNEI. For the CDR3, the DNA is TGTGCCAGCAGATCAACAGGGTTTTACGAGCAGTACGTC. Protein product: CASRSTGFYEQYV.

V and J are TRBV6-2 or TRBV6-3 and TRBJ2-7; tentatively, D is TRBD1 (5 bases). The V gene's germline CDR1 is MNHEY and CDR2 SVGEGT. The CDR3 consists of 17 residues. Trimming took off 2 bases at V and 2 bases at J, with 19 bases between the two ends. The CDR3 loop reads CASSYVLDYRGAYEQYF. In DNA, the CDR3 is TGTGCCAGCAGTTACGTCTTGGATTATAGGGGCGCCTACGAGCAGTACTTC.

The chain uses TRBV2 and TRBJ2-7, with TRBD2 as a possible D gene (5 bases). This CDR3 has 14 amino acids. Germline CDR1 and CDR2: SNHLY and FYNNEI. V was clipped by 1 base and J by 3 bases, with 10 bases between them. CDR3 DNA sequence: TGTGCCAGCAGTGAAGGAGGACTCATCTACGAGCAGTACGTC. Translated, it gives CASSEGGLIYEQYV.

This clone has a single count. J is TRBJ2-2 and V is TRBV18; D gene ambiguous. The germline V and J ends were trimmed by 4 bases and 0 bases, with 12 bases remaining between them. Germline CDR1 reads KGHSH; CDR2 reads LQKENI. CDR3 length: 16 amino acids. The CDR3 sequence is CASSLRRNANTGELFF. The CDR3 bases are TGTGCCAGCTCACTGCGGCGGAACGCGAACACCGGGGAGCTGTTTTTT.

The J gene is TRBJ1-1, the V gene TRBV27; D is possibly TRBD1 (6 bases). Between the trimmed V and J ends, which lost 6 bases and 1 base, there was a span of 12 bases. Germline V gives CDR1 MNHEY, CDR2 SMNVEV (reference sequence). This CDR3 is 14 amino acids long. CDR3 protein: CASSGGGGNTEAFF. The CDR3 DNA is TGTGCCAGCAGCGGAGGGGGGGGGAACACTGAAGCTTTCTTT.

The V call is TRBV14, the J call TRBJ1-1; no clear D gene. V lost 4 bases, J lost 0 bases, and 6 bases lay in between. The germline V gene encodes CDR1 SGHDN and CDR2 FVKESK. The CDR3 is 13 residues long. The CDR3 here is CASSLTMNTEAFF. In DNA, the CDR3 is TGTGCCAGCAGCCTGACAATGAACACTGAAGCTTTCTTT.

The rearrangement uses TRBV18 and TRBJ1-2; TRBD1 is a possible D gene (6 bases). V gave up 3 bases and J gave up 0 bases, with 11 bases separating them. CDR3 size: 15 residues. Germline lookup yields CDR1 KGHSH and CDR2 LQKENI. In nucleotides, the CDR3 is TGTGCCAGCTCACCCCGGACAGAAACTAACTATGGCTACACCTTC. The encoded protein is CASSPRTETNYGYTF.

The gene calls are TRBV21-1 and TRBJ1-5; the D call in the table, TRBD1, was not verified against the DNA. TRBV21-1 is termed a pseudogene. The CDR3 is 16 residues long. The CDR3 DNA reads TGTGCCAGCAGCAAAGACCGACAGTATAGCAATCAGCCCCAGCATTTT. Protein product: CASSKDRQYSNQPQHF.

The rearrangement uses TRBV6-5 and TRBJ2-1; D not resolved. Germline V gene lookup returns CDR1 MNHEY and CDR2 SVGAGI. V lost 5 bases and J lost 5, with 7 bases in between. The CDR3 spans 12 residues. The CDR3 nucleotides are TGTGCCAGCAGTAACTATAACAATGAGCAGTTCTTC. This translates into CASSNYNNEQFF.

This clone was detected only a few times. CDR3 nucleotides: TGTGCCAGCAGCGCCGGACAGCACACCGGGGAGCTGTTTTTT. Protein sequence: CASSAGQHTGELFF. This chain connects TRBV6-2 or TRBV6-3 to TRBJ2-2; D may be TRBD1 (6 bases). The germline CDR1 and CDR2 sequences are MNHEY and SVGEGT. The V gene lost 6 bases and the J gene lost 3 bases, with 11 bases spanning the gap. The CDR3 is made up of 14 amino acids.

The chain recombines TRBV11-2 with TRBJ2-1; possibly TRBD2 for D (6 bases). The CDR3 extends over 16 amino acids. Germline lookup yields CDR1 SGHAT and CDR2 FQNNGV. Between the trimmed V and J ends, which lost 1 base and 3 bases, there was a span of 13 bases. The CDR3, as DNA: TGTGCCAGCAGCTTAGGGGCGGGACTTTACTACAATGAGCAGTTCTTC. Protein sequence: CASSLGAGLYYNEQFF.

J is TRBJ2-1 and V is TRBV6-5, with D possibly matching TRBD2 (5 bases). Germline values: CDR1 MNHEY, CDR2 SVGAGI. CDR3 size: 15 residues. Trimming removed 7 bases from V and 2 bases from J, with 15 bases in between. The CDR3 region is CASTVAGTTYNEQFF. CDR3 nucleotide sequence: TGTGCCAGCACCGTGGCGGGTACCACCTACAATGAGCAGTTCTTC.

The chain employs TRBV19 and TRBJ1-1, with 8 positions matching TRBD1. CDR1 LNHDA and CDR2 SQIVND come from the germline V gene (reference sequence). V shed 9 bases, J shed 6 bases, and the junction held 12 bases outside the gene matches. CDR3 length equals 14 residues. The CDR3 coding sequence is TGTGCCAGCGCCGTTCAGGGGGCAGCGGCTGAAGCTTTCTTT. Its protein product is CASAVQGAAAEAFF.

This clone was detected only a few times. The chain uses TRBV6-4 and TRBJ2-3, with 11 bases identical to TRBD2. CDR1 and CDR2 (germline): MRHNA, SNTAGT. The CDR3 loop spans 15 amino acids. V shed 4 bases, J shed 4 bases, and the junction held 4 bases outside the gene matches. The CDR3 bases are TGTGCCAGCAGTGTTAGCGGGGGGGCGTCAGATACGCAGTATTTT. Translation: CASSVSGGASDTQYF.

Note on this clone: At one of its ends the junction is not consistent with the germline gene, which may arise from a read error. V is TRBV7-9 and J is TRBJ1-2, with D maybe TRBD1 (6 bases). There are 12 residues in the CDR3. The germline V gene has CDR1 SEHNR and CDR2 FQNEAQ (reference sequence). In DNA form, the CDR3 reads TGTGCCAGCAGTCTCCTCGCCGGGGACAAACACTTC. Its translation: CASSLLAGDKHF.

V gene TRBV27 combines with J gene TRBJ2-7; D is possibly TRBD2 (7 bases). CDR1 is MNHEY and CDR2 is SMNVEV in the germline V gene (reference sequence). Trimming stripped 3 bases from V and 3 bases from J, with 15 bases between. There are 15 residues in the CDR3. For the CDR3, the DNA is TGTGCCAGCAGTTTTGGAGGGGGGGCCTTCTACGAGCAGTACGTC. This sequence encodes CASSFGGGAFYEQYV.

The CDR3 DNA follows: TGTGCCAGCAGTTGGGCTAGCCTTAGCACAGATACGCAGTATTTT. It is translated as CASSWASLSTDTQYF. The chain carries TRBV6-2 or TRBV6-3 and TRBJ2-3, with a weak D call TRBD2 (5 bases). The CDR3 covers 15 residues. Germline CDR1 MNHEY, CDR2 SVGEGT. The V and J ends lost 4 bases and 0 bases respectively, with 11 bases between them.

V and J are TRBV6-5 and TRBJ2-6, with D tentatively TRBD1 (6 bases). Germline V lookup: CDR1 MNHEY, CDR2 SVGAGI. The length of the CDR3 is 15 residues. Trimming took off 8 bases at V and 4 bases at J, with 15 bases between the two ends. In DNA form, the CDR3 reads TGTGCCAGCGGCATCAGGGGCTCCGGGGCCAACGTCCTGACTTTC. Its protein is CASGIRGSGANVLTF.

Concerning this clone: One end of the junction is discordant with germline, which a read error may explain. The CDR3 DNA reads TGCGCCAGCAGCCAAGAAGTTTGGGGGGGGGCCGCCCTCTACAATGGGCAGTTCTTC. Amino acid sequence: CASSQEVWGGAALYNGQFF. V gene TRBV4-3 combines with J gene TRBJ2-1; a weak D match, TRBD2 (7 bases). Germline-derived CDR1 and CDR2 are LGHNA and YSLEER. The CDR3 consists of 19 residues.

This chain joins TRBV7-9 and TRBJ1-2; no definite D call. Trimming took off 1 base at V and 8 bases at J, with 8 bases between the two ends. The CDR3 has 12 residues. Germline lookup yields CDR1 SEHNR and CDR2 FQNEAQ (reference sequence). CDR3 nucleotides: TGTGCCAGCAGCTTAGTGGGAGCAGGCTACACCTTC. It is translated as CASSLVGAGYTF.